The 17 T cell receptor beta chains below come from one sample, sequenced in a study of beta chain features in type 1 diabetes. The study, taken as a whole, reports: Type 1 diabetes patients showed a moderate but significant shortening of TCRB CDR3s in all four CD4+ subsets.

Reverse transcription of all isolated RNA meant that expressed TCRB transcripts were sequenced. TCRdb's copy holds only in-frame clones and misses some; the assay was immunoSEQ multiplex PCR. The sample shows 120,000 to 150,000 clones, about 13% of them seen only once. Their recognized antigens are unknown. Sequencing used central memory CD4+ T cells from blood. Source of these receptors: a man between 18 and 29 years old with type 1 diabetes.

This clone appeared a few times. The CDR3 DNA reads as TGTGCCAGCAGCCGCCTCGGACAGACTCTTGAAGCTTTCTTT. Translated: CASSRLGQTLEAFF. The chain links TRBV14 to TRBJ1-1, with D maybe TRBD1 (6 bases). Per germline, CDR1 SGHDN and CDR2 FVKESK. The germline V and J ends were trimmed by 4 bases and 7 bases, with 16 bases remaining between them. The CDR3 runs 14 residues.

In this sample, this clone turned up a few times. CDR3: CASSQAIGRSAGNTIYF. As DNA, the CDR3 is TGTGCCAGCAGCCAAGCTATAGGCCGATCGGCTGGAAACACCATATATTTT. The chain joins TRBV4-2 to TRBJ1-3, with D hard to call. CDR3 size: 17 residues. The germline V gene encodes CDR1 LGHNA and CDR2 YNFKEQ. V lost 1 base, J lost 2 bases, and 15 bases lay in between.

This sequence joins TRBV27 and TRBJ1-4; D remains ambiguous. This CDR3 has 13 residues. The V gene lost 11 bases and the J gene lost 4 bases, with 14 bases spanning the gap. Germline CDR1 MNHEY, CDR2 SMNVEV (reference sequence). CDR3 bases: TGTGCCGGAGCACGGGTAGATAATGAAAAACTGTTTTTT. Translation gives CAGARVDNEKLFF. The entire variable domain, with the rest obtained from reference TRBV27 and TRBJ1-4, is as follows: EAQVTQNPRYLITVTGKKLTVTCSQNMNHEYMSWYRQDPGLGLRQIYYSMNVEVTDKGDVPEGYKVSRKEKRNFPLILESPSPNQTSLYFCAGARVDNEKLFFGSGTQLSVL.

This clone turned up a few times. This rearrangement joins TRBV29-1 to TRBJ1-6; weak D call: TRBD1 (5 bases). The V end lost 4 bases, the J end lost 5 bases, and 12 bases lay between the germline ends. The CDR3 extends over 14 amino acids. The germline V gene has CDR1 SQVTM and CDR2 ANQGSEA. This CDR3 reads CSVGGGGDNSPLHF. The CDR3 coding sequence is TGCAGCGTTGGGGGGGGTGGAGATAATTCACCCCTCCACTTT.

CDR3 residues: CASSLLGGGGETQYF. CDR3 nucleotides: TGTGCCAGCAGCTTATTAGGTGGGGGAGGAGAGACCCAGTACTTC. The chain joins TRBV7-2 to TRBJ2-5; a weak D match, TRBD2 (6 bases). There are 15 residues in the CDR3. The germline gives CDR1 SGHTA, CDR2 FQGNSA. Trimming removed 2 bases from V and 4 bases from J, with 14 bases in between. The full variable domain, rest sourced from reference TRBV7-2 and TRBJ2-5, is GAGVSQSPSNKVTEKGKDVELRCDPISGHTALYWYRQSLGQGLEFLIYFQGNSAPDKSGLPSDRFSAERTGGSVSTLTIQRTQQEDSAVYLCASSLLGGGGETQYFGPGTRLLVL.

This clone has just a few counts. V gene TRBV7-2 combines with J gene TRBJ1-2, with no clear D. This CDR3 region has 14 residues. Germline values: CDR1 SGHTA, CDR2 FQGNSA. V was shortened by 2 bases and J by 3 bases, with 10 bases between the two germline ends. CDR3 in DNA: TGTGCCAGCAGCTTACCGGCGGGGTACTATGGCTACACCTTC. As protein: CASSLPAGYYGYTF.

The rearrangement uses TRBV29-1 and TRBJ2-7, with D possibly being TRBD1 (5 bases). The V gene's germline CDR1 is SQVTM and CDR2 ANQGSEA. V was shortened by 7 bases and J by 3 bases, with 19 bases between the two germline ends. The CDR3 has 14 amino acids. In DNA, the CDR3 is TGCAGCGGCACCTCTAGGGGCCATTACTACGAGCAGTACTTC. It codes for CSGTSRGHYYEQYF.

This clone was counted at least ten times. This chain joins TRBV6-5 and TRBJ2-3, with D unclear. V was trimmed by 6 bases and J by 4 bases, leaving 8 bases between them. Germline CDR1 MNHEY, CDR2 SVGAGI. The CDR3 totals 12 residues. The CDR3 protein is CASSPIPDTQYF. DNA for the CDR3: TGTGCCAGCAGCCCCATACCAGATACGCAGTATTTT.

This clone was seen a handful of times. The chain uses TRBV6-5 and TRBJ2-1, with 7 bases matching TRBD2. CDR3 length equals 15 residues. Trimming took 4 bases from V and 6 from J; bases not matched to a gene: 9. Germline loops: CDR1 MNHEY, CDR2 SVGAGI. Here the CDR3 reads CASSSSGGRSNEQFF. Written as DNA, the CDR3 is TGTGCCAGCAGTTCGTCGGGAGGTCGTTCCAATGAGCAGTTCTTC.

This CDR3 is CASSQRQGTGELFF. For the CDR3, the DNA is TGTGCCAGCAGCCAGCGACAGGGGACCGGGGAGCTGTTTTTT. The rearrangement uses TRBV11-3 and TRBJ2-2, with 8 bases aligning to TRBD1. The V segment lost 5 bases and the J segment 5 bases; nucleotides outside the gene matches: 4. This CDR3 has 14 amino acids. From germline, CDR1 is SGHNT and CDR2 YENEEA.

This clone was counted many times. The rearrangement links TRBV2 to TRBJ2-1, with 8 bases fitting TRBD1. There are 14 residues in the CDR3. J was trimmed by 4 bases and V by 5 bases; bases with no gene match: 4. Per germline, CDR1 SNHLY and CDR2 FYNNEI. The chain's CDR3 is CASSPGGRYNEQFF. The DNA of the CDR3 is TGTGCCAGCAGTCCAGGGGGCAGGTACAATGAGCAGTTCTTC.

The sample holds a few counts of this clone. The chain links TRBV7-9 to TRBJ2-1, with D unresolved. V was pared by 2 bases and J by 5 bases, with 13 bases between. The germline gives CDR1 SEHNR, CDR2 FQNEAQ (reference sequence). The CDR3 has 15 amino acids. The CDR3 nucleotides are TGTGCCAGCAGCTTATATGGATCGCACAACAATGAGCAGTTCTTC. It is translated as CASSLYGSHNNEQFF.

In its sample, this clone was seen a few times. The rearrangement links TRBV2 to TRBJ2-5; perhaps TRBD1 as D (7 bases). CDR1 is SNHLY, CDR2 FYNNEI, per germline. The CDR3 has 16 residues. V was shortened by 2 bases and J by 1 base, with 14 bases between the two germline ends. As DNA, the CDR3 is TGTGCCAGCAGTGAAAGGCAGGGGGGCGGCCAAGAGACCCAGTACTTC. It is translated as CASSERQGGGQETQYF.

This clone was counted ten times or more. The chain combines TRBV5-4 with TRBJ2-1, with D uncertain. Trimming stripped 3 bases from V and 6 bases from J, with 10 bases between. CDR1 and CDR2 from the germline V gene are SGHNT and YYREEE (reference sequence). The CDR3 loop spans 13 amino acids. CDR3 residues: CASSWWGTNEQFF. CDR3 nucleotides: TGTGCCAGCAGCTGGTGGGGTACCAATGAGCAGTTCTTC.

The V call is TRBV7-9, the J call TRBJ1-5; 7 bases align to TRBD1. J gave up 6 bases and V 5 bases, and 7 bases lay outside the gene matches. The CDR3 consists of 14 residues. The germline V gene encodes CDR1 SEHNR and CDR2 FQNEAQ (reference sequence). CDR3 nucleotides: TGTGCCAGCAGCCCGCAGGGGGAACCTCAGCCCCAGCATTTT. It is translated as CASSPQGEPQPQHF.

The chain couples TRBV30 to TRBJ1-6, with a tentative D call TRBD1 (5 bases). The V end lost 0 bases, the J end lost 7 bases, and 10 bases lay between the germline ends. Germline V gene data show CDR1 as GTSNPN and CDR2 as SVGIG (reference sequence). This CDR3 has 14 residues. In DNA, the CDR3 is TGTGCCTGGAGTGTAAAGGCAGGGAATTCACCCCTCCACTTT. This gives the protein CAWSVKAGNSPLHF. Together with reference TRBV30 and TRBJ1-6, the CDR3 gives the full variable domain: SQTIHQWPATLVQPVGSPLSLECTVEGTSNPNLYWYRQAAGRGLQLLFYSVGIGQISSEVPQNLSASRPQDRQFILSSKKLLLSDSGFYLCAWSVKAGNSPLHFGNGTRLTVT.

The genes are TRBV28 and TRBJ1-2; D remains unclear. Germline V CDR1 and CDR2: MDHEN, SYDVKM. With 7 bases removed from V and 4 bases from J, the gap between germline ends came to 16 bases. The CDR3 has 14 amino acids. The CDR3 protein is CASTIAWGSYGYTF. The CDR3 coding sequence is TGTGCCAGCACCATAGCATGGGGTAGCTATGGCTACACCTTC.